The subject of this entry is one T cell receptor beta chain. Its antigen remains unknown. This entry comes from a study of CD8+ T cells in alopecia areata. Study in general: Severity of treated patients was scored by affected scalp percentage.

Treatment here: oral pan-JAK inhibitor, 5-10 mg twice daily. Lesional scalp tissue (obtained by punch biopsy) and peripheral blood were collected from alopecia areata patients. Study-level findings and limits: There were also resident alphabeta T cells of normal skin sequenced in scalp samples. Among the 100 top clones, expanded CD8+ clones, like scalp clonality, were significantly decreased by tofacitinib.

Reverse transcribed after extraction, RNA yielded cDNA as the sequencing template. Clones were sequenced by immunoSEQ multiplex PCR, and TCRdb holds only the in-frame ones, with some missing. The sample lists a few hundred thousand clones, approximately 67% seen once, with around 1.3% in the top ten. The specimen comprised CD4+ T cells sorted from blood, sampled around week 46, from a patient treated with tofacitinib. The source of this sequence is a human donor with alopecia areata.

DNA of the CDR3: TGTGCCAGCACCCACGGTAGGATGAACACTGAAGCTTTCTTT. This sequence encodes CASTHGRMNTEAFF. The chain combines TRBV6-6 with TRBJ1-1; D is unresolved. The length of the CDR3 is 14 residues. V was shortened by 7 bases and J by 0 bases, with 12 bases between the two germline ends. Germline V lookup: CDR1 MNHNY, CDR2 SVGAGI (reference sequence).